This T cell receptor beta chain was identified in a study of radiotherapy plus CTLA-4 blockade in lung cancer. Germline assignment: CDR1 SGHRS and CDR2 YFSETQ. Trimming took 2 bases from V and 6 from J; bases not matched to a gene: 14. The CDR3 sequence is 18 residues long. Repertoires were generated with immunoSEQ multiplex PCR, while TCRdb's copy carries only in-frame clones and drops some. The repertoire holds 75,000 to 100,000 clones, with roughly 79% as singletons. The specimen was peripheral blood, collected from a patient treated with radiotherapy plus ipilimumab. The chain combines TRBV5-1 with TRBJ2-2, with 9 bases fitting TRBD1. The TCR originated in a human donor with non-small cell lung cancer who had a partial response to radiotherapy plus ipilimumab. Some clones in this sample may be carry-over from other donors' samples. The CDR3 DNA is TGCGCCAGCAGCTTTCCGCGCCAGGGACAGGGTAATGCCGGGGAGCTGTTTTTT. This codes for CASSFPRQGQGNAGELFF.